This T cell receptor beta chain was identified during a study of T cell repertoires in cytomegalovirus infection. Study background: Both CMV infection and a matching HLA type were indicated by public TCR beta signatures.

The CDR3 covers 13 residues. Germline V gene lookup returns CDR1 LNHDA and CDR2 SQIVND (reference sequence). Trimming at V came to 6 bases and at J to 6 bases, leaving 5 bases not matched to a gene. About this clonotype itself: Its cognate antigen is unknown.

TCRdb reprocessed the reads via MiXCR and lists one record per CDR3 protein. The sample shows some 940,000 distinct CDR3 sequences, roughly 30% of them seen only once. Overall study results and limits: Carriers of CMV and the relevant HLA type were discriminated by public TCR beta frequency. It was HLA-C-restricted CMV-specific TCR beta clonotypes that dominated the response ex vivo.

This sequence joins TRBV19 and TRBJ1-1; 9 nucleotides align to TRBD1. The TCR sequence derives from a human donor in good health (CMV status not recorded). Some clones in this sample may be carry-over from other donors' samples. The source was cultured CD8+ T cells from PBMCs, collected from culture after CMV antigen stimulation. In DNA, the CDR3 is TGTGCCAGTAGACCGGGACAGGGCGCTGAAGCTTTCTTT. This encodes CASRPGQGAEAFF.